The source of this TCR beta chain is a study of shared clonotypes between healthy human individuals. V was pared by 3 bases and J by 2 bases, with 5 bases between. Germline CDR1 MNHNY, CDR2 SVGAGI (reference sequence). The CDR3 sequence is 12 residues long. The data were produced by immunoSEQ multiplex PCR, yet TCRdb's version contains in-frame clones alone and is incomplete. The table lists about 700,000 clones, less than 85% of them singletons. Material: memory CD4+ T cells sorted from blood. Described subset: CD45RA-negative fraction. The V gene is TRBV6-6, the J gene TRBJ2-7; D is uncertain. The origin of this receptor is a woman aged 30 to 39 in good health. This CDR3 reads CASSYEAYEQYF. The CDR3 DNA reads as TGTGCCAGCAGTTATGAGGCCTACGAGCAGTACTTC.